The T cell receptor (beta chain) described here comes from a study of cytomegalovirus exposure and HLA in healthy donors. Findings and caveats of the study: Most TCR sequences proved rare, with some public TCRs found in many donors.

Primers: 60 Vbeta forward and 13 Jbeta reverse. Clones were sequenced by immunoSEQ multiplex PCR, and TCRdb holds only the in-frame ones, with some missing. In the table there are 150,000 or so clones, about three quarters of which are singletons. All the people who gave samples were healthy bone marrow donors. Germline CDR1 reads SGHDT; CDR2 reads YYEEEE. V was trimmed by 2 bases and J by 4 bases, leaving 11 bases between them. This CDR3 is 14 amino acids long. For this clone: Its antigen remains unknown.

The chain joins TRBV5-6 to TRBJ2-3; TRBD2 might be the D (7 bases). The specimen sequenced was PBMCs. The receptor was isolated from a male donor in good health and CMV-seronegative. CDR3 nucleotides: TGTGCCAGCAGCTTCGGGGGGCATGCAGATACGCAGTATTTT. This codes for CASSFGGHADTQYF.